The 29 T cell receptor beta chains listed next were all sequenced from one sample in a study of T-cell reconstitution after alpha-beta-depleted transplantation in children. As it was prepared, the TCRbeta library received unique molecular identifiers. MiXCR was run by TCRdb on the PCR reads, yielding one entry per CDR3 protein. The sample lists 700,000 or so distinct CDR3 sequences, around 13% occurring once. The source material was PBMCs, sampled before TCRalphabeta/CD19-depleted stem cell transplant. These receptors were collected from a girl aged 2 to 9 with congenital amegakaryocytic thrombocytopenia, due to receive a stem cell transplant.

This clonotype was counted a few times. The DNA of the CDR3 is TGTGCCAGCAGTAAGCCGACTAGTACCTACGAGCAGTACTTC. Encoded protein: CASSKPTSTYEQYF. The rearrangement links TRBV6-1 to TRBJ2-7; D perhaps matches TRBD2 (6 bases). Germline lookup yields CDR1 MNHNS and CDR2 SASEGT. The ends were cut back, 5 bases at V and 2 bases at J, with 13 bases in the middle. CDR3 length: 14 residues.

This clonotype was counted at least ten times. This chain connects TRBV6-5 to TRBJ2-4; TRBD1 matches at 9 bases. V was pared by 2 bases and J by 6 bases, with 8 bases of the junction left unmatched. Germline V gene data show CDR1 as MNHEY and CDR2 as SVGAGI. This CDR3 contains 16 residues. CDR3 residues: CASSYGGQGGGNIQYF. The CDR3 DNA follows: TGTGCCAGCAGTTACGGGGGACAGGGTGGCGGAAACATTCAGTACTTC.

The sample holds many counts of this clonotype. V gene TRBV15 combines with J gene TRBJ2-7, with no clear D. Deletions cut 3 bases from V and 1 base from J, with 4 bases between. The CDR3 has 12 residues. The germline V gene has CDR1 LNHNV and CDR2 YYDKDF (reference sequence). In DNA form, the CDR3 reads TGTGCCACCAGCAGTGTATCCTACGAGCAGTACTTC. As protein: CATSSVSYEQYF. Filled out from reference TRBV15 and TRBJ2-7, the complete variable domain reads DAMVIQNPRYQVTQFGKPVTLSCSQTLNHNVMYWYQQKSSQAPKLLFHYYDKDFNNEADTPDNFQSRRPNTSFCFLDIRSPGLGDTAMYLCATSSVSYEQYFGPGTRLTVT.

Many counts were recorded for this clonotype. The chain joins TRBV6-1 to TRBJ1-6; TRBD1 is a possible D gene (6 bases). V was pared by 6 bases and J by 6 bases, with 15 bases between. Germline lookup yields CDR1 MNHNS and CDR2 SASEGT. The CDR3 extends over 15 amino acids. This chain's CDR3 is CASSTIRTANSPLHF. The CDR3 nucleotides read TGTGCCAGCAGCACGATCCGGACAGCTAATTCACCCCTCCACTTT.

This chain uses TRBV29-1 with TRBJ2-1; D is possibly TRBD2 (6 bases). The germline V and J ends were trimmed by 7 bases and 6 bases, with 13 bases remaining between them. This CDR3 region has 12 residues. Germline V gene sequence: CDR1 SQVTM, CDR2 ANQGSEA. The CDR3 here is CSGGRGINEQFF. Written as DNA, the CDR3 is TGCAGCGGCGGACGGGGGATCAATGAGCAGTTCTTC.

This clonotype was seen repeatedly, ten times or more. This chain connects TRBV6-5 to TRBJ1-1; D is unresolved. This CDR3 region has 14 residues. Deletions cut 2 bases from V and 0 bases from J, with 7 bases between. Germline V gives CDR1 MNHEY, CDR2 SVGAGI. DNA of the CDR3: TGTGCCAGCAGTTACGGCAGGTTGAACACTGAAGCTTTCTTT. Translation: CASSYGRLNTEAFF.

The gene calls are TRBV12-3 or TRBV12-4 and TRBJ2-1; D not certain. The CDR3 is 14 amino acids. V lost 7 bases and J 6 bases, leaving 16 bases between the germline ends. Here the CDR3 DNA reads TGTGCCAGCACTCTATTGTCCGGCGCCAATGAGCAGTTCTTC. Translated: CASTLLSGANEQFF.

The table lists this clonotype with many counts. V gene TRBV20-1 combines with J gene TRBJ2-6; either TRBD1 or TRBD2 may fit D (6 bases each). This CDR3 is 17 amino acids long. The V gene lost 5 bases and the J gene lost 0 bases, with 17 bases spanning the gap. CDR1 and CDR2 (germline): DFQATT, SNEGSKA (reference sequence). The DNA of the CDR3 is TGCAGTGCTGGAGGGGGATTCTTAACCTCTGGGGCCAACGTCCTGACTTTC. This encodes CSAGGGFLTSGANVLTF.

The chain uses TRBV7-9 and TRBJ2-1; TRBD1 matches at 7 bases. The length of the CDR3 is 14 residues. Looked up from germline, CDR1 is SEHNR and CDR2 is FQNEAQ (reference sequence). V lost 5 bases and J lost 6; bases outside the gene matches: 7. The CDR3 DNA reads as TGTGCCAGCAGCCCATCGACAGGGTTCAATGAGCAGTTCTTC. The encoded protein is CASSPSTGFNEQFF.

This clonotype was counted a few times. The J gene is TRBJ2-1, the V gene TRBV18, with TRBD2 matching over 7 bases. Germline V gene lookup returns CDR1 KGHSH and CDR2 LQKENI. V gave up 0 bases and J gave up 5 bases; unmatched junction bases: 4. The CDR3 spans 15 residues. The CDR3 DNA follows: TGTGCCAGCTCACCACCGCGTCTAGCGGACAATGAGCAGTTCTTC. It codes for CASSPPRLADNEQFF.

The chain employs TRBV5-1 and TRBJ2-1; 8 bases match TRBD2. Germline values: CDR1 SGHRS, CDR2 YFSETQ. The CDR3 sequence is 16 residues long. The V and J ends lost 4 bases and 0 bases, in that order; junction bases with no gene match: 6. CDR3 amino acids: CASSAISGISYNEQFF. CDR3 coding DNA: TGCGCCAGCAGCGCCATTAGCGGGATCTCCTACAATGAGCAGTTCTTC.

This chain uses TRBV3-1 with TRBJ2-7; D is undetermined. CDR1 LGHDT and CDR2 YNNKEL come from the germline V gene (reference sequence). V was pared by 1 base and J by 3 bases, with 13 bases between. The CDR3 contains 15 residues. The CDR3 is CASSQVGLEYYEQYF. Written as DNA, the CDR3 is TGTGCCAGCAGCCAAGTCGGCCTGGAGTACTACGAGCAGTACTTC.

This clonotype was seen many times. This rearrangement joins TRBV27 to TRBJ2-1; possibly TRBD2 for D (5 bases). V was clipped by 7 bases and J by 4 bases, with 17 bases between them. CDR1 is MNHEY, CDR2 SMNVEV, per germline (reference sequence). The length of the CDR3 is 15 residues. The CDR3 coding sequence is TGTGCCAGCACCCCGGGATCTGGCCCTTACAATGAGCAGTTCTTC. Translation gives CASTPGSGPYNEQFF.

A few counts support this clonotype. The rearrangement links TRBV20-1 to TRBJ2-4; D may be TRBD1 (6 bases). Germline lookup yields CDR1 DFQATT and CDR2 SNEGSKA (reference sequence). The ends were cut back, 6 bases at V and 8 bases at J, with 20 bases in the middle. This CDR3 has 14 amino acids. CDR3 residues: CSAPGQPNPDIQYF. CDR3 nucleotide sequence: TGCAGTGCCCCAGGACAGCCGAACCCGGACATTCAGTACTTC.

Comments on this clonotype: A much more abundant neighbour one base away suggests this may be a read error. This chain connects TRBV29-1 to TRBJ2-3; D possibly corresponds to TRBD1 (6 bases). The CDR3 is 15 amino acids. The ends were cut back, 0 bases at V and 2 bases at J, with 12 bases in the middle. Germline loops: CDR1 SQVTM, CDR2 ANQGSEA. The CDR3 nucleotides read TGCAGCGTTGAAGATCTCACAGGGAACACAGATACGCAGTATTTT. The encoded protein is CSVEDLTGNTDTQYF.

In this sample, this clonotype turned up many times. This chain joins TRBV12-3 or TRBV12-4 and TRBJ2-7; 8 nucleotides line up with TRBD1. This CDR3 comprises 17 residues. The V segment lost 0 bases and the J segment 3 bases; nucleotides outside the gene matches: 10. CDR3: CASSLAYNRGYNYEQYF. In DNA form, the CDR3 reads TGTGCCAGCAGTTTAGCCTATAACAGGGGGTACAACTACGAGCAGTACTTC.

This clonotype was counted at least ten times. The chain uses TRBV6-5 and TRBJ2-5; 15 bases line up with TRBD2. There are 16 residues in the CDR3. Unmatched junction bases numbered 1, after V lost 4 bases and J lost 1 base. Germline V gene lookup returns CDR1 MNHEY and CDR2 SVGAGI. CDR3 sequence reads: CASSLGLAGGQETQYF. For the CDR3, the DNA is TGTGCCAGCAGTTTGGGACTAGCGGGAGGCCAAGAGACCCAGTACTTC.

The chain recombines TRBV7-2 with TRBJ1-1; D possibly corresponds to TRBD1 (5 bases). Germline assignment: CDR1 SGHTA and CDR2 FQGNSA. V shed 3 bases and J shed 7 bases, with 15 bases lying between them. The CDR3 is 14 residues long. DNA of the CDR3: TGTGCCAGCAGCTTTTTAGTTGCAGGGCGTGAAGCTTTCTTT. Its protein product is CASSFLVAGREAFF.

The rearrangement joins TRBV28 to TRBJ2-3; 8 nucleotides match TRBD1. V lost 8 bases and J lost 5; bases outside the gene matches: 9. The CDR3 has 14 amino acids. CDR1 is MDHEN and CDR2 is SYDVKM in the germline V gene. CDR3 in amino acids: CASRIRGRLDTQYF. CDR3 DNA: TGTGCCAGCCGAATCAGGGGGCGGTTAGATACGCAGTATTTT.

The chain has TRBV7-8 and TRBJ2-1; D may correspond to TRBD1 or TRBD2 (7 bases each). The length of the CDR3 is 19 residues. V lost 5 bases and J lost 0, with 23 bases in between. Germline CDR1 and CDR2: SGHVS and FQNEAQ. CDR3 residues: CASSPGGVKRTSSYNEQFF. The CDR3 region has the DNA TGTGCCAGCAGCCCAGGGGGGGTAAAGAGAACTAGCTCCTACAATGAGCAGTTCTTC.

This clonotype was seen repeatedly, ten times or more. V and J are TRBV5-1 and TRBJ2-1, with D maybe TRBD2 (6 bases). The V gene lost 0 bases and the J gene lost 4 bases, with 14 bases spanning the gap. The CDR3 totals 16 residues. CDR1 is SGHRS, CDR2 YFSETQ, per germline. The CDR3 DNA is TGCGCCAGCAGCTTGGCCGCGGGGTACCCGTACAATGAGCAGTTCTTC. Translating it yields CASSLAAGYPYNEQFF.

This clonotype was recorded many times. The chain recombines TRBV29-1 with TRBJ2-7, with 7 bases that match TRBD1. After removal of 8 bases from V and 6 bases from J, the junction contained 16 bases not matched to a gene. Germline CDR1 is SQVTM and CDR2 is ANQGSEA. The CDR3 runs 14 residues. CDR3 sequence: CSRWDSGQKGEQYF. The CDR3 nucleotides are TGCAGCCGATGGGATTCGGGACAGAAAGGCGAGCAGTACTTC.

This clonotype was found a few times. The chain has TRBV5-6 and TRBJ2-5; weak D call: TRBD1 (6 bases). The CDR3 consists of 15 residues. The V end lost 1 base, the J end lost 3 bases, and 13 bases lay between the germline ends. Germline-derived CDR1 and CDR2 are SGHDT and YYEEEE. CDR3 sequence: CASSLSLQGKETQYF. CDR3 sequence (DNA): TGTGCCAGCAGCTTGTCCTTACAGGGAAAAGAGACCCAGTACTTC.

Only a few counts were recorded for this clonotype. The chain employs TRBV3-1 and TRBJ2-1; D is uncertain. The V gene's germline CDR1 is LGHDT and CDR2 YNNKEL (reference sequence). The CDR3 loop spans 13 amino acids. Trimming pared 1 base from V and 6 bases from J, leaving 7 bases between. The CDR3 protein is CASSQVRANEQFF. CDR3 DNA sequence: TGTGCCAGCAGCCAAGTCAGAGCCAATGAGCAGTTCTTC.

This chain joins TRBV5-1 and TRBJ2-3, with TRBD2 matching over 8 bases. The CDR3 consists of 15 residues. CDR1 and CDR2 (germline): SGHRS, YFSETQ. The junction had 6 bases not matched to a gene; V was cut back by 2 bases and J by 4 bases. The CDR3: CASSFYLAGPDTQYF. Written as DNA, the CDR3 is TGCGCCAGCAGCTTTTATCTAGCGGGTCCAGATACGCAGTATTTT.

This clonotype was found many times. This chain uses TRBV20-1 with TRBJ2-3; D uncertain. V was trimmed by 1 base and J by 2 bases, leaving 16 bases between them. Germline CDR1 and CDR2: DFQATT and SNEGSKA (reference sequence). The length of the CDR3 is 16 residues. The CDR3 region has the DNA TGCAGTGCTAGAGTAGGGTTAAGGTACAACACAGATACGCAGTATTTT. It translates to CSARVGLRYNTDTQYF.

Ten or more counts support this clonotype. CDR3 nucleotide sequence: TGCGCCAGCAGCTTGAATCCTCTAGACAACAAGGGACTCTATGGCTACACCTTC. It codes for CASSLNPLDNKGLYGYTF. V is TRBV5-1 and J is TRBJ1-2, with D possibly matching TRBD1 (5 bases). CDR1 SGHRS and CDR2 YFSETQ come from the germline V gene. This CDR3 has 18 amino acids. The germline V and J ends were trimmed by 1 base and 4 bases, with 23 bases remaining between them.

This clonotype was seen repeatedly, ten times or more. The CDR3 protein is CSARGTVKETQYF. For the CDR3, the DNA is TGCAGTGCTCGAGGGACAGTAAAAGAGACCCAGTACTTC. This chain joins TRBV20-1 and TRBJ2-5, with 7 bases aligning to TRBD1. The V segment lost 5 bases and the J segment 3 bases; nucleotides outside the gene matches: 6. The CDR3 covers 13 residues. The V gene's germline CDR1 is DFQATT and CDR2 SNEGSKA (reference sequence).

The chain links TRBV20-1 to TRBJ2-3, with 10 bases fitting TRBD2. This CDR3 has 17 amino acids. V dropped 6 bases and J dropped 4; count of bases not matched to a gene: 16. Germline V gene lookup returns CDR1 DFQATT and CDR2 SNEGSKA (reference sequence). DNA for the CDR3: TGCAGTGCCCCGACCTGGGACTGGACTAGCGGATCAGATACGCAGTATTTT. Amino acid sequence: CSAPTWDWTSGSDTQYF.